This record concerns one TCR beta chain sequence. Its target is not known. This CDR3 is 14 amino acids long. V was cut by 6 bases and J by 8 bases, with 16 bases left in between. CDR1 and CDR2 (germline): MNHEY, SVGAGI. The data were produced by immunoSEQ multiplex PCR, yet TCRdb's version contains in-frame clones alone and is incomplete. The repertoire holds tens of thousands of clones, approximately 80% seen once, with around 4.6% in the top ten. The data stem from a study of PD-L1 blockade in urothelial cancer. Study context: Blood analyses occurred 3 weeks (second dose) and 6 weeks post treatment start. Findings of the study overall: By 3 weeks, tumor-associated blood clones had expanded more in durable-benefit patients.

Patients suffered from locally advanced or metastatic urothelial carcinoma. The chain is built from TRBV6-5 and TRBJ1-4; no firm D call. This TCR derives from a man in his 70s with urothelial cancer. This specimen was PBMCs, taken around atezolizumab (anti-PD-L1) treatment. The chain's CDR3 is CASSPAGVREKLFF. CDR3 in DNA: TGTGCCAGCAGCCCAGCCGGGGTTAGGGAAAAACTGTTTTTT.